This T cell receptor (beta chain) emerged from a study of T cells after yellow fever vaccination. Study results and caveats: The bulk population could contribute abundant contaminating clonotypes to FACS-sorted repertoires.

In germline, CDR1 is MNHEY, CDR2 SVGAGI. The CDR3 runs to 15 residues. V lost 2 bases and J lost 3, with 14 bases in between. There are many counts of this clonotype. The target antigen is unknown. TCRdb reanalysed the 5' RACE reads using MiXCR and keeps one entry per CDR3 protein. Here the sample spans about 550,000 distinct CDR3 sequences, 19% being singletons. The sequence was obtained from a man aged 30-40 years who received the YFV17D yellow fever vaccine. Sequencing used PBMCs, obtained 15 days after the yellow fever booster vaccination. This chain joins TRBV6-5 and TRBJ2-7; no reliable D call. CDR3 region: CASSYPDNAVYEQYF. CDR3 sequence (DNA): TGTGCCAGCAGTTACCCTGACAACGCGGTCTACGAGCAGTACTTC.